This T cell receptor (beta chain) was recovered during a study of naive and memory T cell subsets. Study conclusions and caveats: Potentially, T cell activation and differentiation skew this RNA-based measurement.

This clonotype was recorded a few times. No antigen is known for it. TCR cDNA received a 3' ligated oligonucleotide that carried a UMI. The SP2 primer and nested alpha and beta constant region primers amplified ligated cDNA in four rounds. Alpha and beta constant region primers primed reverse transcription for blood and skin samples. Via MiXCR, TCRdb re-called the 5' RACE reads, giving one row per CDR3 protein. The table has more than 45,000 distinct CDR3 sequences, around 7.3% seen once. The CDR3 has 13 amino acids. This chain uses TRBV21-1 with TRBJ2-7; the table's D call, TRBD1, was not checked against the DNA. TRBV21-1 is described as a pseudogene. This TCR was sampled from a male donor in good health. DNA for the CDR3: TGTGCCAGCAGCAATAGGACAGGGGACGAGCAGTACTTC. Amino acid sequence: CASSNRTGDEQYF.